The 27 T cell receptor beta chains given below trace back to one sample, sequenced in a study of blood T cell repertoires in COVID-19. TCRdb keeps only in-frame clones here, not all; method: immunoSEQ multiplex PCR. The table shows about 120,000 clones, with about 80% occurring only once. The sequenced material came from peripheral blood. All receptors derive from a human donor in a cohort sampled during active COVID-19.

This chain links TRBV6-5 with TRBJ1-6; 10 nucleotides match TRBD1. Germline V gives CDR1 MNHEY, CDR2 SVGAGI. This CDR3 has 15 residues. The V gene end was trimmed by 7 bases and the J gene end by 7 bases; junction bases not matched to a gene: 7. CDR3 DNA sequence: TGTGCCAGCACCCCGACAGGGGGCAACAATTCACCCCTCCACTTT. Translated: CASTPTGGNNSPLHF.

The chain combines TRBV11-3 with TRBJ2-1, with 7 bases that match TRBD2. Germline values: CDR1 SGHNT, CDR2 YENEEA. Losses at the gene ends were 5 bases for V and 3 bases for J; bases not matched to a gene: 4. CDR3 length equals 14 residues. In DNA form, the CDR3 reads TGTGCCAGCAGCCGAAGCGGGATCTACAATGAGCAGTTCTTC. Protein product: CASSRSGIYNEQFF.

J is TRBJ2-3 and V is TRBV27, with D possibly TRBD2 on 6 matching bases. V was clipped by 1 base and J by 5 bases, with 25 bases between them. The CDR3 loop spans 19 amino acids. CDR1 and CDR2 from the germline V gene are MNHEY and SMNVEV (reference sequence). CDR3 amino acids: CASSLFFSGLEEMVDTQYF. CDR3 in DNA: TGTGCCAGCAGTTTATTCTTTAGCGGTCTAGAAGAGATGGTAGATACGCAGTATTTT.

The CDR3 protein is CASSFRDRDTEAFF. The CDR3 DNA follows: TGTGCCAGCAGCTTCCGGGACAGGGACACTGAAGCTTTCTTT. V gene TRBV5-8 combines with J gene TRBJ1-1, with TRBD1 identical over 9 bases. From germline, CDR1 is SGHTS and CDR2 YDEGEE. V dropped 2 bases and J dropped 3; count of bases not matched to a gene: 2. The CDR3 runs 14 residues.

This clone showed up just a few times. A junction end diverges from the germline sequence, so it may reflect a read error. The CDR3: CASSLGSGTPSSLHF. CDR3 DNA sequence: TGTGCCAGCAGCTTAGGGTCCGGGACTCCTTCATCCCTCCACTTT. The chain couples TRBV7-2 to TRBJ1-6, with a weak D call TRBD1 (5 bases). This CDR3 comprises 15 residues. CDR1 SGHTA and CDR2 FQGNSA come from the germline V gene.

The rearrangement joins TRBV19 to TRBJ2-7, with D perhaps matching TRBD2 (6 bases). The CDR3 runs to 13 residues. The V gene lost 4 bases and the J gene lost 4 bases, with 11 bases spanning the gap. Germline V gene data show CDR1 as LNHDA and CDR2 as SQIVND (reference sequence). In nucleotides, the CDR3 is TGTGCCAGTAGTACGGTGGGGAGGTACGAGCAGTACTTC. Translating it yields CASSTVGRYEQYF.

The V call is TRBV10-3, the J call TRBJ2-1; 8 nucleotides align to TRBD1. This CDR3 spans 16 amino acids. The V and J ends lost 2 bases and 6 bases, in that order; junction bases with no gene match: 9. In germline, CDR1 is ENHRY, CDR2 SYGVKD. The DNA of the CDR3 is TGTGCCATCAGTGAGAGGGCAGGGGGCATAACCAATGAGCAGTTCTTC. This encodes CAISERAGGITNEQFF.

For the CDR3, the DNA is TGTGCCAGCAGTTATATGCCAGCGGGGAGAGATGAGCAGTTCTTC. Protein product: CASSYMPAGRDEQFF. This sequence joins TRBV6-6 and TRBJ2-1; TRBD2 aligns across 7 bases. The CDR3 runs to 15 residues. Germline V gene sequence: CDR1 MNHNY, CDR2 SVGAGI (reference sequence). Losses at the gene ends were 3 bases for V and 8 bases for J; bases not matched to a gene: 10.

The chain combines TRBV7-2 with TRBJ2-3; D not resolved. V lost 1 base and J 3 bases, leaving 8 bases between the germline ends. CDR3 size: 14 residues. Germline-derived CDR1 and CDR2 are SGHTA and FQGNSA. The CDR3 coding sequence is TGTGCCAGCAGCTTAGAGGCAGGAACAGATACGCAGTATTTT. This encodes CASSLEAGTDTQYF. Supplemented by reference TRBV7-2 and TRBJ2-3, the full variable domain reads GAGVSQSPSNKVTEKGKDVELRCDPISGHTALYWYRQSLGQGLEFLIYFQGNSAPDKSGLPSDRFSAERTGGSVSTLTIQRTQQEDSAVYLCASSLEAGTDTQYFGPGTRLTVL.

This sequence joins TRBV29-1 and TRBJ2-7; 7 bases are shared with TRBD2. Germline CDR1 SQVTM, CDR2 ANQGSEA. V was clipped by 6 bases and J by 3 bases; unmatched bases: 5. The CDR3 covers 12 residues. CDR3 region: CSVAGGGYEQYF. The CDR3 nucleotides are TGCAGCGTCGCAGGCGGGGGCTACGAGCAGTACTTC.

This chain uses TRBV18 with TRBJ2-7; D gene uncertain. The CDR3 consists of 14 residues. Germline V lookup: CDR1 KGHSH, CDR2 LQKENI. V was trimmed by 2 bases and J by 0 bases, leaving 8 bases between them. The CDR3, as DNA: TGTGCCAGCTCACCATCTGCGGACTCCTACGAGCAGTACTTC. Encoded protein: CASSPSADSYEQYF.

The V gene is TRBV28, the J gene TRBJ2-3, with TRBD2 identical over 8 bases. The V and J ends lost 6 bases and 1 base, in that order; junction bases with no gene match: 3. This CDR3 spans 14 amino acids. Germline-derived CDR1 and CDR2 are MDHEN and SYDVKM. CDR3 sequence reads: CASSTSGGTDTQYF. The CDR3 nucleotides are TGTGCCAGCAGCACTAGCGGCGGCACAGATACGCAGTATTTT.

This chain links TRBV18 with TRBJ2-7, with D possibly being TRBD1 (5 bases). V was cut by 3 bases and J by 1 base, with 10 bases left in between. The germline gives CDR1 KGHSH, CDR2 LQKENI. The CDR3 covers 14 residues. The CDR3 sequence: CASSPGRESYEQYF. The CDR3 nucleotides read TGTGCCAGCTCACCGGGCAGGGAATCCTACGAGCAGTACTTC.

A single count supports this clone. DNA of the CDR3: TGTGCCAGCAGTCGGCTAGCGGGAGGGCTGGGGGAGCAGTTCTTC. Encoded protein: CASSRLAGGLGEQFF. This sequence joins TRBV6-2 or TRBV6-3 and TRBJ2-1; 12 positions agree with TRBD2. The CDR3 has 15 amino acids. Looked up from germline, CDR1 is MNHEY and CDR2 is SVGEGT. J lost 10 bases, V lost 5 bases, and 9 bases had no gene match.

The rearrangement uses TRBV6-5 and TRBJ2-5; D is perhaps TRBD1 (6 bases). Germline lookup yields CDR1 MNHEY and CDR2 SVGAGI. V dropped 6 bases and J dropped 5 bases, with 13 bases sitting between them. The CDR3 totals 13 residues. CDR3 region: CASSDRLRETQYF. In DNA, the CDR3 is TGTGCCAGCAGCGACAGGCTCAGGGAGACCCAGTACTTC.

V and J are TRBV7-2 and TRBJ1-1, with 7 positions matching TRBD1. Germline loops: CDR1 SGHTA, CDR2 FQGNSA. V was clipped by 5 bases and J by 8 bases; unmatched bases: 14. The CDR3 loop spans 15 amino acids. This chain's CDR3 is CASSVTGQQNREAFF. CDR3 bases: TGTGCCAGCAGCGTAACGGGACAGCAGAACAGGGAAGCTTTCTTT.

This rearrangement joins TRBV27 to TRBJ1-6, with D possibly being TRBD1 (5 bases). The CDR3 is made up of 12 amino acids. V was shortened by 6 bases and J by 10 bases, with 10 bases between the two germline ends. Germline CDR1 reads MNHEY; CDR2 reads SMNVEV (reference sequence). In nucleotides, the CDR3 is TGTGCCAGCAGCCAGACAGTCTCACCCCTCCACTTT. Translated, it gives CASSQTVSPLHF.

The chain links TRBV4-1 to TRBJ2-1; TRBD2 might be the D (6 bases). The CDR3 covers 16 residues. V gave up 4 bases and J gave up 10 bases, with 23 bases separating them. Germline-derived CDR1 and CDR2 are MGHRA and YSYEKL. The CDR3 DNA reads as TGCGCCAGCAGCCGAGAAGAATACGGGACTCTCAGGGAGCAGTTCTTC. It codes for CASSREEYGTLREQFF.

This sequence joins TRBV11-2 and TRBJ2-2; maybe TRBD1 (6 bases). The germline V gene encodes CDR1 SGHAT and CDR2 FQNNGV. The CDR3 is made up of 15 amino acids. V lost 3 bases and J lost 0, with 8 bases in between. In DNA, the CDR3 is TGTGCCAGCAGCTTGGGACATTCGAACACCGGGGAGCTGTTTTTT. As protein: CASSLGHSNTGELFF.

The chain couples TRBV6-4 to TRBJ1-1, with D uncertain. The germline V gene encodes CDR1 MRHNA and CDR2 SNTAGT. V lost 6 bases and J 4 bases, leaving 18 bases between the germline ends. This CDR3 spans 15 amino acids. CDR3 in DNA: TGTGCCAGCAGAGTAGAGGGAGGGCCGGGCACTGAAGCTTTCTTT. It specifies CASRVEGGPGTEAFF.

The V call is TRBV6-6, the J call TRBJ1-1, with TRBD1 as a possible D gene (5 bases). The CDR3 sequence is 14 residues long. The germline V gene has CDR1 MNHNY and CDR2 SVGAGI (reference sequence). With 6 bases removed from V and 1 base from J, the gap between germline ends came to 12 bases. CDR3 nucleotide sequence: TGTGCCAGCAGGGCACAGGACCCGAACACTGAAGCTTTCTTT. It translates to CASRAQDPNTEAFF.

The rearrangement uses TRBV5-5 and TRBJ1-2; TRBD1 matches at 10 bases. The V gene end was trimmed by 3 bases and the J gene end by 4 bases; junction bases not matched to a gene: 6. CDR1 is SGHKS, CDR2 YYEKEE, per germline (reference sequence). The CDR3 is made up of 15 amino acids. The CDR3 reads CASSSRGQGLYGYTF. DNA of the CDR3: TGTGCCAGCAGCTCGCGGGGACAGGGGCTCTATGGCTACACCTTC.

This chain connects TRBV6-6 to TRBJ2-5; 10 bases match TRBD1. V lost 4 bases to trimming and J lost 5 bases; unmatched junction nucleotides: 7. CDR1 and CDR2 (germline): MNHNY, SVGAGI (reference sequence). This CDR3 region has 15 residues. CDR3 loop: CASSFPRGQGETQYF. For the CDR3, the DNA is TGTGCCAGCAGTTTCCCCCGGGGACAGGGGGAGACCCAGTACTTC.

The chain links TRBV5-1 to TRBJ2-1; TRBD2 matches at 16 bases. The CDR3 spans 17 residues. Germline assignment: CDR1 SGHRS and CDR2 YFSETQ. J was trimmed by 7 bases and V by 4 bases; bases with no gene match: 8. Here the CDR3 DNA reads TGCGCCAGCAGCGTCCCGGGACTAGCGGGAGGGCCTAATGAGCAGTTCTTC. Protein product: CASSVPGLAGGPNEQFF.

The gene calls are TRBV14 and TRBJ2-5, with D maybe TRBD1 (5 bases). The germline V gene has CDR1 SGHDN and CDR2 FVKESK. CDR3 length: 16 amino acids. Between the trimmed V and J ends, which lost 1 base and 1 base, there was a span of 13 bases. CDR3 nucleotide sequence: TGTGCCAGCAGCCAAGCGAACAGGTTAGGCCAAGAGACCCAGTACTTC. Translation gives CASSQANRLGQETQYF.

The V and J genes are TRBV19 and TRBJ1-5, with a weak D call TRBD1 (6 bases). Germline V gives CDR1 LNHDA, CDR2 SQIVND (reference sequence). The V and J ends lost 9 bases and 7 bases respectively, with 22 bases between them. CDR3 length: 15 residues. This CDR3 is CASSPDSLVGQPQHF. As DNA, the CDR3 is TGTGCCAGCTCACCGGACAGTCTTGTTGGACAGCCCCAGCATTTT.

CDR3 DNA sequence: TGTGCCAGCAGCCCCCCTCAGGGGTATAATGGCTACACCTTC. Translation: CASSPPQGYNGYTF. The chain carries TRBV7-2 and TRBJ1-2, with D perhaps TRBD1 (6 bases). This CDR3 is 14 amino acids long. CDR1 and CDR2 (germline): SGHTA, FQGNSA. V was clipped by 5 bases and J by 6 bases, with 16 bases between them.